This entry lists 32 T cell receptor beta chains sequenced from one sample in a study of lymphopenia after photon versus proton radiotherapy. This table comes from immunoSEQ multiplex PCR, and its TCRdb copy is limited to in-frame clones, with some not included. The data hold more than 80,000 clones, with 65% to 85% observed a single time. The sample was peripheral blood, taken from a patient treated with proton-based radiotherapy. These receptor sequences come from a man in his sixties with pancreatic cancer.

This chain joins TRBV23-1 and TRBJ2-5; D gene uncertain. The DNA end favors TRBJ2-7, so the J call may be wrong. TRBV23-1 is classed as an ORF, of uncertain function. The CDR3 runs to 14 residues. CDR3 nucleotides: TGCGCCAGCAGTCAATCAACACATAACTACGAGCAGTACTTC. This sequence encodes CASSQSTHNYEQYF.

This clone showed up just a few times. Different DNA sequences within this sample yield the same CDR3. J is TRBJ1-4 and V is TRBV6-5; D gene unclear. The CDR3 extends over 13 amino acids. CDR1 and CDR2 (germline): MNHEY, SVGAGI. V was pared by 5 bases and J by 8 bases, with 12 bases between. The CDR3 coding sequence is TGTGCCAGCAGTCCCGGAGGGAGGGAAAAACTGTTTTTT. Translating gives CASSPGGREKLFF.

The V gene is TRBV30, the J gene TRBJ2-3, with 7 bases that match TRBD2. Germline V gene lookup returns CDR1 GTSNPN and CDR2 SVGIG (reference sequence). Trimming removed 4 bases from V and 6 bases from J; junction bases left unmatched: 22. This CDR3 has 18 residues. CDR3 nucleotide sequence: TGTGCCTGGACCGCCCTCCTAGGTAGCGGGCCTGGGGCCGATACGCAGTATTTT. This translates into CAWTALLGSGPGADTQYF.

The rearrangement links TRBV18 to TRBJ2-5; no definite D call. Germline V gives CDR1 KGHSH, CDR2 LQKENI. Trimming removed 3 bases from V and 5 bases from J, with 4 bases in between. The CDR3 length is 11 residues. CDR3 protein: CASSPLETQYF. CDR3 bases: TGTGCCAGCTCACCGTTGGAGACCCAGTACTTC.

Only a few counts were recorded for this clone. V gene TRBV28 combines with J gene TRBJ1-1, with D hard to call. This CDR3 contains 12 residues. Trimming left V 6 bases short and J 8 bases short, with 13 bases between. Germline-derived CDR1 and CDR2 are MDHEN and SYDVKM. The CDR3, as DNA: TGTGCCAGCAGCTTAACCCTCCGAGAAGCTTTCTTT. Its protein is CASSLTLREAFF. The whole variable domain, filled in from reference TRBV28 and TRBJ1-1, reads DVKVTQSSRYLVKRTGEKVFLECVQDMDHENMFWYRQDPGLGLRLIYFSYDVKMKEKGDIPEGYSVSREKKERFSLILESASTNQTSMYLCASSLTLREAFFGQGTRLTVV.

The chain has TRBV13 and TRBJ2-1, with 7 bases that match TRBD1. Germline CDR1 and CDR2: PRHDT and FYEKMQ (reference sequence). V lost 2 bases and J lost 2; bases outside the gene matches: 6. The length of the CDR3 is 16 residues. The CDR3 sequence: CASSLIGTAPYNEQFF. CDR3 bases: TGTGCCAGCAGCTTAATTGGGACAGCTCCCTACAATGAGCAGTTCTTC.

The sample holds one count of this clone. The chain uses TRBV20-1 and TRBJ2-1, with TRBD2 matching over 8 bases. In germline, CDR1 is DFQATT, CDR2 SNEGSKA (reference sequence). The V and J ends lost 5 bases and 9 bases, in that order; junction bases with no gene match: 3. This CDR3 has 11 residues. CDR3 nucleotide sequence: TGCAGTGCTCGTAGCGGGATTGAGCAGTTCTTC. Amino acid sequence: CSARSGIEQFF.

DNA of the CDR3: TGTGCCAGTAGTACCCGGGGGAGTTACCAAGAGACCCAGTACTTC. It is translated as CASSTRGSYQETQYF. The V and J genes are TRBV19 and TRBJ2-5, with D possibly TRBD2 on 6 matching bases. The germline V and J ends were trimmed by 4 bases and 0 bases, with 12 bases remaining between them. CDR3 size: 15 residues. CDR1 LNHDA and CDR2 SQIVND come from the germline V gene (reference sequence).

This clone has more than one count but fewer than ten. This rearrangement joins TRBV4-1 to TRBJ2-7, with 7 positions matching TRBD2. V trimming: 1 base; J trimming: 4 bases; junction bases outside the gene matches: 10. The germline V gene has CDR1 MGHRA and CDR2 YSYEKL. The CDR3 totals 16 residues. The CDR3 is CASSQVGGLVPYEQYF. In DNA form, the CDR3 reads TGCGCCAGCAGCCAAGTGGGCGGACTAGTACCTTACGAGCAGTACTTC.

This clone has more than one count but fewer than ten. The chain carries TRBV27 and TRBJ2-3; the D gene is possibly TRBD1 (5 bases). Looked up from germline, CDR1 is MNHEY and CDR2 is SMNVEV (reference sequence). V lost 0 bases and J lost 8, with 15 bases in between. The CDR3 sequence is 15 residues long. For the CDR3, the DNA is TGTGCCAGCAGTTTATCGCAAGGGCTTGGGGCTACGCAGTATTTT. Translated: CASSLSQGLGATQYF.

The gene calls are TRBV28 and TRBJ1-5; D perhaps matches TRBD1 (5 bases). V gave up 5 bases and J gave up 0 bases, with 11 bases separating them. The germline gives CDR1 MDHEN, CDR2 SYDVKM. The length of the CDR3 is 15 residues. The CDR3, as DNA: TGTGCCAGCAGTGCCGGGACCCGTAGCAATCAGCCCCAGCATTTT. Its translation: CASSAGTRSNQPQHF.

The chain links TRBV5-6 to TRBJ2-5; 12 bases fit TRBD2. The germline V gene encodes CDR1 SGHDT and CDR2 YYEEEE. V lost 4 bases to trimming and J lost 3 bases; unmatched junction nucleotides: 4. This CDR3 has 15 residues. CDR3 region: CASSLLAGGEETQYF. For the CDR3, the DNA is TGTGCCAGCAGCCTACTAGCGGGAGGCGAAGAGACCCAGTACTTC. The variable domain in full, completed from reference TRBV5-6 and TRBJ2-5, reads DAGVTQSPTHLIKTRGQQVTLRCSPKSGHDTVSWYQQALGQGPQFIFQYYEEEERQRGNFPDRFSGHQFPNYSSELNVNALLLGDSALYLCASSLLAGGEETQYFGPGTRLLVL.

A single count supports this clone. This chain connects TRBV28 to TRBJ2-7; D uncertain. CDR1 and CDR2 from the germline V gene are MDHEN and SYDVKM. This CDR3 contains 12 residues. V was trimmed by 4 bases and J by 3 bases, leaving 7 bases between them. The CDR3 coding sequence is TGTGCCAGCAGTTCTCAACTCTACGAGCAGTACTTC. Translated, it gives CASSSQLYEQYF.

On this clone itself: Other DNA sequences in the same sample also yield this CDR3. V and J are TRBV5-5 and TRBJ2-1; no clear D gene. The germline V gene has CDR1 SGHKS and CDR2 YYEKEE (reference sequence). V was clipped by 0 bases and J by 10 bases, with 5 bases between them. The CDR3 runs 11 residues. The CDR3 reads CASSLGPEQFF. The DNA for the CDR3 is TGTGCCAGCAGCTTGGGGCCAGAGCAGTTCTTC.

The chain employs TRBV11-2 and TRBJ2-7, with 9 bases lining up with TRBD2. CDR1 is SGHAT, CDR2 FQNNGV, per germline. CDR3 size: 18 residues. V lost 2 bases, J lost 0 bases, and 11 bases stayed unmatched. CDR3 sequence reads: CASSLQFTSGSSSYEQYF. The CDR3 DNA reads as TGTGCCAGCAGCTTACAATTCACTAGCGGGTCAAGCTCCTACGAGCAGTACTTC.

In its sample, this clone was seen once. The rearrangement joins TRBV6-5 to TRBJ2-1, with 14 bases that match TRBD2. The CDR3 length is 16 residues. Germline CDR1 reads MNHEY; CDR2 reads SVGAGI. V was pared by 4 bases and J by 7 bases, with 6 bases of the junction left unmatched. The CDR3, as DNA: TGTGCCAGCAGTTCCACCGGGACTAGCGGGAGTAATGAGCAGTTCTTC. It codes for CASSSTGTSGSNEQFF.

This chain connects TRBV28 to TRBJ1-5; no definite D call. V was trimmed by 5 bases and J by 7 bases, leaving 9 bases between them. The CDR3 has 12 residues. Germline V gene lookup returns CDR1 MDHEN and CDR2 SYDVKM. CDR3 nucleotide sequence: TGTGCCAGCAGTCCTTTGCAACAGCCCCAGCATTTT. This sequence encodes CASSPLQQPQHF.

This chain connects TRBV7-9 to TRBJ1-4, with 10 bases identical to TRBD1. This CDR3 contains 15 residues. The ends lost 5 bases at V and 8 bases at J; junction bases unmatched: 8. Per the germline V gene, CDR1 is SEHNR and CDR2 is FQNEAQ (reference sequence). As DNA, the CDR3 is TGTGCCAGCAGCCGAGGGACAGGGGCAAGGGAAAAACTGTTTTTT. Amino acid sequence: CASSRGTGAREKLFF.

This clone was found once. The chain is built from TRBV9 and TRBJ2-1; D tentatively fits TRBD1 or TRBD2 (5 bases each). This CDR3 has 17 residues. CDR1 is SGDLS and CDR2 is YYNGEE in the germline V gene. V lost 0 bases and J lost 8, with 21 bases in between. CDR3 sequence reads: CASSVDPGLTKRDEQFF. The CDR3 DNA reads as TGTGCCAGCAGCGTAGATCCAGGGTTGACAAAGAGGGATGAGCAGTTCTTC. Full variable domain (remainder filled in from reference TRBV9 and TRBJ2-1): DSGVTQTPKHLITATGQRVTLRCSPRSGDLSVYWYQQSLDQGLQFLIQYYNGEERAKGNILERFSAQQFPDLHSELNLSSLELGDSALYFCASSVDPGLTKRDEQFFGPGTRLTVL.

This clone was counted between two and nine times. The V and J genes are TRBV5-1 and TRBJ1-1, with 7 nucleotides matching TRBD1. Germline V gives CDR1 SGHRS, CDR2 YFSETQ. The CDR3 contains 13 residues. The junction had 5 bases not matched to a gene; V was cut back by 4 bases and J by 5 bases. The CDR3 loop reads CASSLGQETEAFF. CDR3 sequence (DNA): TGCGCCAGCAGCCTCGGACAGGAGACTGAAGCTTTCTTT.

The rearrangement uses TRBV7-9 and TRBJ2-7, with 8 bases lining up with TRBD2. Germline V gene sequence: CDR1 SEHNR, CDR2 FQNEAQ (reference sequence). The CDR3 is 14 residues long. Germline trimming cut 4 bases from V and 5 bases from J; bases unmatched to any gene: 7. DNA for the CDR3: TGTGCCAGCAGCTCGGGACTAGTGGTCCACGAGCAGTACTTC. As protein: CASSSGLVVHEQYF.

The chain employs TRBV5-4 and TRBJ1-3, with TRBD1 identical over 10 bases. The germline gives CDR1 SGHNT, CDR2 YYREEE (reference sequence). The CDR3 extends over 18 amino acids. V gave up 3 bases and J gave up 4 bases; unmatched junction bases: 13. The CDR3, as DNA: TGTGCCAGCAGCTCCAAGACAGGGGGCGCGAAGAGAGGAAACACCATATATTTT. As protein: CASSSKTGGAKRGNTIYF. The full variable domain, rest sourced from reference TRBV5-4 and TRBJ1-3, is ETGVTQSPTHLIKTRGQQVTLRCSSQSGHNTVSWYQQALGQGPQFIFQYYREEENGRGNFPPRFSGLQFPNYSSELNVNALELDDSALYLCASSSKTGGAKRGNTIYFGEGSWLTVV.

The rearrangement uses TRBV19 and TRBJ1-4; 11 bases are shared with TRBD1. Trimming removed 4 bases from V and 0 bases from J; junction bases left unmatched: 4. Germline V lookup: CDR1 LNHDA, CDR2 SQIVND (reference sequence). This CDR3 is built from 17 residues. CDR3 sequence reads: CASSTLGQGATNEKLFF. CDR3 bases: TGTGCCAGTAGTACCCTGGGACAGGGGGCAACTAATGAAAAACTGTTTTTT.

This chain links TRBV28 with TRBJ2-7; 8 nucleotides line up with TRBD1. V shed 8 bases and J 1 base; nucleotides not matched to a gene: 10. This CDR3 is built from 15 residues. Germline V gene lookup returns CDR1 MDHEN and CDR2 SYDVKM. CDR3 nucleotide sequence: TGTGCCAGCCACACCCGGGACAGGCCATCCTACGAGCAGTACTTC. Translating gives CASHTRDRPSYEQYF.

V and J are TRBV28 and TRBJ1-1; D not certain. The CDR3 is made up of 16 amino acids. The germline CDR1 and CDR2 sequences are MDHEN and SYDVKM. The ends were cut back, 5 bases at V and 3 bases at J, with 19 bases in the middle. This chain's CDR3 is CASSPGRALADTEAFF. Written as DNA, the CDR3 is TGTGCCAGCAGTCCCGGACGAGCCCTTGCGGACACTGAAGCTTTCTTT.

The chain is built from TRBV6-1 and TRBJ2-1; D is possibly TRBD2 (5 bases). This CDR3 has 10 residues. The germline V gene encodes CDR1 MNHNS and CDR2 SASEGT. V shed 11 bases and J shed 6 bases, with 8 bases lying between them. DNA for the CDR3: TGTGCCGGACTTTGCAATGAGCAGTTCTTC. This encodes CAGLCNEQFF.

The V gene is TRBV5-4, the J gene TRBJ2-5; perhaps TRBD2 as D (5 bases). Germline CDR1 reads SGHNT; CDR2 reads YYREEE (reference sequence). Trimming removed 2 bases at V and 7 bases at J, with 18 bases between. The CDR3 runs to 15 residues. CDR3 DNA sequence: TGTGCCAGCAGCTTAGCGGACCATCCCTCCCGGACCCAGTACTTC. This encodes CASSLADHPSRTQYF.

The genes are TRBV5-8 and TRBJ2-5; 8 bases fit TRBD1. This CDR3 region has 15 residues. Per germline, CDR1 SGHTS and CDR2 YDEGEE. Trimming took 4 bases from V and 4 from J; bases not matched to a gene: 9. CDR3 coding DNA: TGTGCCAGCAGCCCGACAGGGGATAATAGAGAGACCCAGTACTTC. Translating it yields CASSPTGDNRETQYF.

This chain links TRBV5-1 with TRBJ1-4; D gene unclear. Trimming shortened V by 2 bases and J by 0 bases, and 2 bases separated the two germline ends. CDR3 length: 13 amino acids. Germline CDR1 reads SGHRS; CDR2 reads YFSETQ. The CDR3 nucleotides read TGCGCCAGCAGCTTTGCAACTAATGAAAAACTGTTTTTT. Its protein product is CASSFATNEKLFF.

V is TRBV19 and J is TRBJ2-7; D is possibly TRBD1 (6 bases). The germline CDR1 and CDR2 sequences are LNHDA and SQIVND (reference sequence). Between the trimmed V and J ends, which lost 0 bases and 3 bases, there was a span of 18 bases. The CDR3 spans 17 residues. The CDR3 DNA reads TGTGCCAGTAGTATAGATCCGCGACAGGTGGCGGTCTACGAGCAGTACTTC. It yields the protein CASSIDPRQVAVYEQYF.

The chain employs TRBV7-9 and TRBJ2-1; 8 bases agree with TRBD2. The germline V gene encodes CDR1 SEHNR and CDR2 FQNEAQ (reference sequence). Trimming cost V 5 bases and J 0 bases; bases outside gene matches: 15. The CDR3 is 19 residues long. The CDR3: CASSPRLLAGPSSYNEQFF. The DNA of the CDR3 is TGTGCCAGCAGCCCCCGGCTCTTAGCGGGACCAAGCTCCTACAATGAGCAGTTCTTC.

This chain links TRBV10-3 with TRBJ2-1; no reliable D call. CDR1 and CDR2 from the germline V gene are ENHRY and SYGVKD. V lost 9 bases to trimming and J lost 1 base, with 10 bases between them. The CDR3 extends over 13 amino acids. The CDR3 protein is CAIGVESYNEQFF. As DNA, the CDR3 is TGTGCCATTGGGGTGGAATCCTACAATGAGCAGTTCTTC.